Each of the 26 T cell receptor beta chains below was sequenced from the same sample in a study of blood T cell repertoires in COVID-19. Sequencing used immunoSEQ multiplex PCR; TCRdb keeps in-frame clones, though not all of them. This table has about 350,000 clones, roughly 90% appearing once. Material for sequencing was peripheral blood. The receptors were gathered from a woman aged 55-70 years with COVID-19, enrolled during active disease.

The chain carries TRBV19 and TRBJ2-2; 9 nucleotides agree with TRBD1. The V gene end was trimmed by 6 bases and the J gene end by 0 bases; junction bases not matched to a gene: 2. This CDR3 has 15 residues. Germline CDR1 reads LNHDA; CDR2 reads SQIVND (reference sequence). The CDR3 spells CASRGDRANTGELFF. Here the CDR3 DNA reads TGTGCCAGTAGGGGGGACAGGGCGAACACCGGGGAGCTGTTTTTT.

The V and J genes are TRBV11-2 and TRBJ2-5; D ambiguous. The V gene's germline CDR1 is SGHAT and CDR2 FQNNGV. This CDR3 contains 11 residues. The V gene lost 5 bases and the J gene lost 4 bases, with 5 bases spanning the gap. The CDR3 nucleotides are TGTGCCAGCAGCCTCGGAGAGACCCAGTACTTC. Translated, it gives CASSLGETQYF.

The chain links TRBV20-1 to TRBJ1-5; the D gene is possibly TRBD1 (5 bases). The CDR3 extends over 14 amino acids. The germline gives CDR1 DFQATT, CDR2 SNEGSKA (reference sequence). V gave up 3 bases and J gave up 9 bases, with 18 bases separating them. CDR3 in amino acids: CSASDGRGNGPQHF. The CDR3 nucleotides are TGCAGTGCTAGTGATGGGAGGGGTAATGGGCCCCAGCATTTT.

The genes are TRBV5-1 and TRBJ1-2, with D perhaps TRBD1 (6 bases). The CDR3 covers 18 residues. V was shortened by 4 bases and J by 3 bases, with 25 bases between the two germline ends. CDR1 SGHRS and CDR2 YFSETQ come from the germline V gene. Here the CDR3 reads CASSQSPGTSKPHYGYTF. DNA for the CDR3: TGCGCCAGCAGCCAGAGCCCCGGGACATCGAAACCCCACTATGGCTACACCTTC.

This clone was counted ten times or more. The V call is TRBV7-9, the J call TRBJ1-2, with 10 bases identical to TRBD1. Germline CDR1 reads SEHNR; CDR2 reads FQNEAQ (reference sequence). The length of the CDR3 is 14 residues. With 3 bases clipped from V and 5 bases from J, the junction kept 3 bases outside the gene matches. The CDR3 coding sequence is TGTGCCAGCAGCTTCGGACAGGGGGAGTATGGCTACACCTTC. Translated: CASSFGQGEYGYTF.

CDR3 nucleotides: TGTGCCAGCAGCCTTAGGACAGGGGTCGCGAACGAGCAGTACTTC. Translation: CASSLRTGVANEQYF. The chain recombines TRBV3-1 (or the pseudogene TRBV3-2) with TRBJ2-7; 9 bases map to TRBD1. Germline-derived CDR1 and CDR2 are LGHDT and YNNKEL (reference sequence). The CDR3 length is 15 residues. J gave up 5 bases and V 4 bases, and 9 bases lay outside the gene matches.

The V and J genes are TRBV28 and TRBJ1-4, with D uncertain. This CDR3 contains 13 residues. V gave up 7 bases and J gave up 7 bases, with 13 bases separating them. Germline CDR1 MDHEN, CDR2 SYDVKM. The DNA of the CDR3 is TGTGCCAGCAAGGCAGGTATTATTGAAAAACTGTTTTTT. Protein: CASKAGIIEKLFF.

This sequence joins TRBV7-2 and TRBJ1-1; maybe TRBD1 (5 bases). This CDR3 has 16 residues. Deletions cut 3 bases from V and 3 bases from J, with 17 bases between. Germline V gives CDR1 SGHTA, CDR2 FQGNSA. CDR3 loop: CASSFLPRGFYTEAFF. The DNA for the CDR3 is TGTGCCAGCAGCTTCCTACCAAGGGGATTTTACACTGAAGCTTTCTTT.

This rearrangement joins TRBV7-9 to TRBJ2-4; weak D call: TRBD1 (5 bases). V lost 2 bases to trimming and J lost 6 bases, with 20 bases between them. This CDR3 spans 17 amino acids. Germline CDR1 and CDR2: SEHNR and FQNEAQ (reference sequence). CDR3 amino acids: CASSLFPFGASGNIQYF. The DNA for the CDR3 is TGTGCCAGCAGCTTATTTCCTTTTGGGGCCTCAGGAAACATTCAGTACTTC.

This sequence joins TRBV15 and TRBJ2-3, with 13 bases matching TRBD2. The CDR3 is 17 amino acids. With 5 bases clipped from V and 0 bases from J, the junction kept 5 bases outside the gene matches. Germline V gene data show CDR1 as LNHNV and CDR2 as YYDKDF (reference sequence). The DNA for the CDR3 is TGTGCCACCAGCCTTGGGACTAGCGGGACTAGCACAGATACGCAGTATTTT. This sequence encodes CATSLGTSGTSTDTQYF.

This clone was observed once. This specimen includes other DNA sequences encoding the same CDR3. The chain has TRBV6-5 and TRBJ1-1, with 7 bases that match TRBD1. Trimming removed 5 bases from V and 1 base from J; junction bases left unmatched: 1. The CDR3 is 13 amino acids. Germline CDR1 is MNHEY and CDR2 is SVGAGI. CDR3 bases: TGTGCCAGCAGTAGACAGGGGAACACTGAAGCTTTCTTT. This codes for CASSRQGNTEAFF.

The chain links TRBV9 to TRBJ1-5; D perhaps matches TRBD1 (6 bases). The germline V gene encodes CDR1 SGDLS and CDR2 YYNGEE. The CDR3 totals 14 residues. The V end was cut by 4 bases, the J end by 6 bases, with 14 bases between. CDR3 sequence (DNA): TGTGCCAGCAGCAGGACAGTCACCCCTCAGCCCCAGCATTTT. It encodes CASSRTVTPQPQHF.

V and J are TRBV7-8 and TRBJ1-3, with no clear D. V shed 5 bases and J shed 0 bases, with 11 bases lying between them. The length of the CDR3 is 15 residues. CDR1 and CDR2 from the germline V gene are SGHVS and FQNEAQ. DNA of the CDR3: TGTGCCAGCAGCCAGCGGGAGGGCTCTGGAAACACCATATATTTT. Residues: CASSQREGSGNTIYF. The full variable domain, its missing parts supplied by reference TRBV7-8 and TRBJ1-3, is GAGVSQSPRYKVAKRGQDVALRCDPISGHVSLFWYQQALGQGPEFLTYFQNEAQLDKSGLPSDRFFAERPEGSVSTLKIQRTQQEDSAVYLCASSQREGSGNTIYFGEGSWLTVV.

The chain couples TRBV7-9 to TRBJ2-5; D is unclear. Germline V CDR1 and CDR2: SEHNR, FQNEAQ (reference sequence). The CDR3 has 10 residues. V shed 10 bases and J shed 5 bases, with 8 bases lying between them. The CDR3 loop is CATEAETQYF. CDR3 DNA sequence: TGTGCCACCGAGGCCGAGACCCAGTACTTC.

The chain uses TRBV29-1 and TRBJ2-7; unclear D gene. CDR1 and CDR2 from the germline V gene are SQVTM and ANQGSEA. The CDR3 is 12 amino acids. Trimming cost V 1 base and J 4 bases, with 8 bases left between them. The CDR3 coding sequence is TGCAGCGTTGAAGGAGGAGCATACGAGCAGTACTTC. Protein: CSVEGGAYEQYF.

This clone appeared once. The V gene is TRBV29-1, the J gene TRBJ1-2; D remains unclear. The ends were cut back, 3 bases at V and 3 bases at J, with 5 bases in the middle. Germline CDR1 is SQVTM and CDR2 is ANQGSEA. This CDR3 contains 11 residues. The CDR3 reads CSVDPDYGYTF. CDR3 nucleotides: TGCAGCGTTGACCCCGACTATGGCTACACCTTC.

The table lists this clone with a count of one. The chain links TRBV2 to TRBJ2-1; possibly TRBD1 for D (5 bases). Germline-derived CDR1 and CDR2 are SNHLY and FYNNEI. CDR3 length equals 13 residues. The V end was cut by 7 bases, the J end by 5 bases, with 12 bases between. The CDR3 loop is CASTYRRNNEQFF. CDR3 nucleotide sequence: TGTGCCAGCACTTACAGGAGAAACAATGAGCAGTTCTTC.

Remarks on this clone: The sample carries other DNA sequences with the same CDR3. This sequence joins TRBV7-9 and TRBJ1-1; TRBD1 might be the D (6 bases). This CDR3 is built from 13 residues. CDR1 SEHNR and CDR2 FQNEAQ come from the germline V gene (reference sequence). V gave up 2 bases and J gave up 5 bases, with 9 bases separating them. This chain's CDR3 is CASSLRGNTEAFF. The CDR3 DNA reads as TGTGCCAGCAGCTTAAGGGGGAATACTGAAGCTTTCTTT.

The J gene is TRBJ1-2, the V gene TRBV2, with a tentative D call TRBD1 (6 bases). The CDR3 length is 12 residues. V was cut by 7 bases and J by 8 bases, with 14 bases left in between. Germline lookup yields CDR1 SNHLY and CDR2 FYNNEI. The CDR3 DNA reads TGTGCCAGCAAGGCGGGGGGCCACGGCTACACCTTC. Protein: CASKAGGHGYTF.

This rearrangement joins TRBV6-5 to TRBJ1-2, with D possibly TRBD1 on 5 matching bases. Trimming left V 6 bases short and J 2 bases short, with 16 bases between. The CDR3 sequence is 15 residues long. Germline CDR1 reads MNHEY; CDR2 reads SVGAGI. The CDR3 coding sequence is TGTGCCAGCAGGGCTCGGGGGTTATCCAACTATGGCTACACCTTC. Translated, it gives CASRARGLSNYGYTF.

V and J are TRBV2 and TRBJ2-5, with TRBD2 identical over 7 bases. This CDR3 is 15 amino acids long. Germline trimming cut 2 bases from V and 1 base from J; bases unmatched to any gene: 4. CDR1 SNHLY and CDR2 FYNNEI come from the germline V gene. CDR3 bases: TGTGCCAGCAGTGAACACGGGACTACCCAAGAGACCCAGTACTTC. This sequence encodes CASSEHGTTQETQYF.

The rearrangement joins TRBV20-1 to TRBJ2-7; the D is unclear. The V end lost 3 bases, the J end lost 3 bases, and 6 bases lay between the germline ends. The germline V gene encodes CDR1 DFQATT and CDR2 SNEGSKA (reference sequence). This CDR3 is built from 11 residues. The CDR3: CSASGGYEQYF. In DNA form, the CDR3 reads TGCAGTGCTAGCGGCGGCTACGAGCAGTACTTC.

The rearrangement links TRBV7-3 to TRBJ2-5, with TRBD2 identical over 14 bases. The CDR3 runs to 18 residues. Looked up from germline, CDR1 is SGHTA and CDR2 is FQGTGA. With V trimmed by 5 bases and J by 0 bases, 8 bases remained unmatched. The chain's CDR3 is CASSLTSGGGPNQETQYF. CDR3 DNA sequence: TGTGCCAGCAGCCTGACTAGCGGGGGGGGTCCTAACCAAGAGACCCAGTACTTC.

This clone appeared once. The chain uses TRBV4-1 and TRBJ2-7, with 7 bases that match TRBD1. CDR3 length: 15 amino acids. The ends lost 1 base at V and 3 bases at J; junction bases unmatched: 6. CDR1 MGHRA and CDR2 YSYEKL come from the germline V gene. In DNA, the CDR3 is TGCGCCAGCAGCCAAGGTCGGAACAGGGGCTACGAGCAGTACTTC. This sequence encodes CASSQGRNRGYEQYF.

The chain joins TRBV6-5 to TRBJ1-1, with D perhaps TRBD1 (6 bases). V lost 5 bases and J lost 5, with 15 bases in between. The CDR3 contains 14 residues. Germline V CDR1 and CDR2: MNHEY, SVGAGI. The CDR3 nucleotides read TGTGCCAGCAGTAGAAACAGGGACGGAACTGAAGCTTTCTTT. Protein sequence: CASSRNRDGTEAFF.

The chain carries TRBV7-8 and TRBJ1-3, with TRBD1 matching 9 bases. J was trimmed by 9 bases and V by 5 bases; bases with no gene match: 2. The CDR3 spans 12 residues. The germline CDR1 and CDR2 sequences are SGHVS and FQNEAQ. CDR3 sequence: CASSRQGGTIYF. In DNA form, the CDR3 reads TGTGCCAGCAGCCGACAGGGGGGCACCATATATTTT.